A selection of T cell receptor beta chains follows, all from one sample in a study of CD8 T cells in Susac syndrome. TCRdb called the immunoSEQ multiplex PCR reads again in MiXCR, with one record for every CDR3 protein. The top ten clones hold over 0.25% of a sample with roughly 140,000 distinct CDR3 sequences, 94% of them seen once. Sequencing was carried out using CD8+ T cells from PBMCs. Every receptor here comes from a human donor in good health. Each CDR3 is given without its conserved first and last residue. D genes are given only for firm matches.

TRBV20-1 . SAVTPLNNEQF
TRBV20-1 TRBD1 SAPDREKVRTEAF
TRBV14 . ASSQQGLSSYEQY
TRBV15 . ATSREGAGTYGTDTQY
TRBV28 TRBD2 ASRLSGSPLYEQY
TRBV2 TRBD2 ASSRTSGTVHEQF
TRBV4-3 . ASSQSVGDDYGYT
TRBV12-3/TRBV12-4 . ASSFGRSLETQY
TRBV27 . ASSLDANVLT
TRBV6-5 TRBD2 ASSYSAGGTYEQY
TRBV3-1 TRBD2 ASSQGLVGAKNIQY
TRBV20-1 . SARDGQSNYGYT
TRBV9 TRBD2 ASSETSGRAYEQY
TRBV9 . ASSVVVWGVLGYEQY
TRBV24-1 . ATSDSYEQY
TRBV27 TRBD2 ASSSSGRRNEQF
TRBV27 . ASSWDSSSYEQY
TRBV20-1 . SARGSFGGANQPQH
TRBV5-1 . ASSSEGGFDEQY
TRBV27 . ASSLDGVYEQY
TRBV7-9 . ASSPLTDYGYT
TRBV7-9 TRBD2 ASNGGEREQF
TRBV27 . ASSPAGWDTQY
TRBV13 . ASSVGTQGSGRSYEQY
TRBV9 . ASSVGGRGYT
TRBV5-6 . ASSYLRASNQPQH
TRBV21-1 . ASSKRGVGQETQY
TRBV27 . ASSFTGMNTEAF
TRBV30 TRBD2 AWTSGSGGDTQY
TRBV9 . ASSGDSYEQY
TRBV4-1 TRBD1 ASSPTGHGSYNEQF
TRBV9 TRBD1 ASSVGQGNGNEQF
TRBV13 . ASRNTEGGNEKLF
TRBV29-1 . SVVLRGTYEQY
TRBV24-1 . ATRQGAEQF
TRBV9 TRBD1 ASSGLLGTGGLYGYT
TRBV7-9 . ASSSIDRNYEQY
TRBV20-1 TRBD2 SATRTSGGTDTQY
TRBV7-2 . ASSLTSYEQY
TRBV27 . ASNQGPYNEQF
TRBV29-1 . SVEESNEQF
TRBV15 . AIRSYNEQF
TRBV2 . ASSPGPFGYGYT
TRBV20-1 TRBD1 SATRKGASNQPQH
TRBV5-6 . ASRLAEWGYNEQF
TRBV6-2/TRBV6-3 TRBD1 ASSYGRGRASGANVLT
TRBV7-9 TRBD2 AAGGVIDTDTQY
TRBV9 TRBD2 ASSPGTSGSREQY
TRBV7-9 . ASSPLTEQF